The 27 T cell receptor beta chains below come from one sample, sequenced in a study of T cell clusters in autoimmune cytopenias. Each sample's input was around 250 ng genomic DNA, 38,000 or so genome equivalents. Multiplex touch-down PCR amplified TRB using TRB-A and TRB-B pools in one tube. TCRdb re-called the multiplex PCR reads and shows each CDR3 protein once, DNA omitted. The ten top clones account for less than 9.5%, within a sample of roughly 1,500 distinct CDR3 sequences. The same sample was also studied in work on T cell repertoires in aging, cancer and after chemotherapy.

Sequenced sample: peripheral blood. The receptors stem from a human donor in good health.

Considering frequency, this clonotype is medium-sized (0.01 to 0.1%). The chain joins TRBV7-2 to TRBJ1-2; absent DNA, TCRdb's TRBD1 call cannot be checked. There are 14 residues in the CDR3. Germline V gene lookup returns CDR1 SGHTA and CDR2 FQGNSA. The CDR3 protein is CASSSMGQVGGYTF.

This clonotype is identified as large from frequency. The rearrangement links TRBV6-5 to TRBJ2-3; no DNA is available, so the TRBD2 call from TCRdb remains unchecked. In germline, CDR1 is MNHEY, CDR2 SVGAGI. This CDR3 comprises 16 residues. CDR3 loop: CASSWGLAGNTDTQYF.

This clonotype is medium-sized by frequency. The chain employs TRBV5-4 and TRBJ2-4; with no DNA, the TCRdb D assignment of TRBD2 cannot be verified. The CDR3 totals 14 residues. CDR1 and CDR2 from the germline V gene are SGHNT and YYREEE (reference sequence). This CDR3 reads CASSPALAGSIQYF. The full variable domain, rest sourced from reference TRBV5-4 and TRBJ2-4, is ETGVTQSPTHLIKTRGQQVTLRCSSQSGHNTVSWYQQALGQGPQFIFQYYREEENGRGNFPPRFSGLQFPNYSSELNVNALELDDSALYLCASSPALAGSIQYFGAGTRLSVL.

The V gene is TRBV27, the J gene TRBJ2-1; the TRBD2 assignment by TCRdb is unverifiable without DNA. Looked up from germline, CDR1 is MNHEY and CDR2 is SMNVEV (reference sequence). The CDR3 covers 17 residues. CDR3 residues: CASRAAGGSSSYNEQFF.

This clonotype ranks as large in terms of frequency. The V gene is TRBV29-1, the J gene TRBJ2-6; the D call from TCRdb, TRBD1, cannot be confirmed without DNA. The CDR3 covers 21 residues. CDR1 is SQVTM and CDR2 is ANQGSEA in the germline V gene. This CDR3 is CSVEDRSVQGAISSGANVLTF.

This clonotype is deemed medium-sized by its frequency. The gene calls are TRBV20-1 and TRBJ2-7; TCRdb proposes TRBD1, but this gene call is untestable without DNA. CDR3 length: 16 residues. Germline-derived CDR1 and CDR2 are DFQATT and SNEGSKA (reference sequence). Here the CDR3 reads CSARSRTPRVSYEQYF.

This clonotype is classed as large (0.1 to 1%) by frequency. CDR3 amino acids: CASKRGGVPYEQYF. The V gene is TRBV19, the J gene TRBJ2-7; the D gene TCRdb calls, TRBD1, cannot be checked with no DNA. The CDR3 loop spans 14 amino acids. Germline V gene data show CDR1 as LNHDA and CDR2 as SQIVND (reference sequence).

Its frequency marks this clonotype as medium-sized (0.01 to 0.1%). The chain uses TRBV5-4 and TRBJ2-1; TCRdb's assignment of TRBD2 cannot be checked, as there is no DNA. This CDR3 is built from 16 residues. CDR1 is SGHNT and CDR2 is YYREEE in the germline V gene (reference sequence). The CDR3 sequence: CASSPPFSGGANEQFF.

Its frequency marks this clonotype as medium-sized (0.01 to 0.1%). This chain uses TRBV10-3 with TRBJ1-1; TCRdb proposes TRBD1, but this gene call is untestable without DNA. The CDR3 is made up of 13 amino acids. CDR1 ENHRY and CDR2 SYGVKD come from the germline V gene. This chain's CDR3 is CAISEAGRTEAFF.

The chain recombines TRBV28 with TRBJ2-3; TCRdb proposes TRBD1, but this gene call is untestable without DNA. The V gene's germline CDR1 is MDHEN and CDR2 SYDVKM. The CDR3 contains 14 residues. The CDR3 region is CASHSGAEADTQYF.

The chain is built from TRBV4-1 and TRBJ2-7; TCRdb proposes TRBD1, but this gene call is untestable without DNA. The CDR3 loop spans 15 amino acids. Germline V CDR1 and CDR2: MGHRA, YSYEKL. CDR3 protein: CASSQATATFYEQYF.

The chain combines TRBV7-6 with TRBJ2-1. The CDR3 extends over 14 amino acids. Germline CDR1 and CDR2: SGHVS and FNYEAQ. The CDR3 here is CASSLGTQYNEQFF.

This clonotype counts as medium-sized (0.01 to 0.1%) by frequency. The J gene is TRBJ1-1, the V gene TRBV27; TCRdb gives TRBD1 as the D gene, but with no DNA this cannot be confirmed. Germline loops: CDR1 MNHEY, CDR2 SMNVEV (reference sequence). CDR3 length: 14 amino acids. CDR3 loop: CASSPGQGDTEAFF.

This clonotype is identified as medium-sized from frequency. This CDR3 is CASSLRGRRSLGYGYTF. V is TRBV5-6 and J is TRBJ1-2; TCRdb gives TRBD1 as the D gene, but with no DNA this cannot be confirmed. The CDR3 covers 17 residues. CDR1 and CDR2 from the germline V gene are SGHDT and YYEEEE.

This chain links TRBV29-1 with TRBJ2-2; TCRdb's D gene call, TRBD2, goes unchecked for lack of DNA. From germline, CDR1 is SQVTM and CDR2 ANQGSEA. The length of the CDR3 is 11 residues. The CDR3 loop is CSGGPGGELFF.

This clonotype counts as large by frequency. The CDR3 is CASSLTPTDTQYF. The chain combines TRBV7-6 with TRBJ2-3. The CDR3 is 13 residues long. Per germline, CDR1 SGHVS and CDR2 FNYEAQ.

By frequency, this clonotype is medium-sized (0.01 to 0.1%). V and J are TRBV4-2 and TRBJ2-3; there is no DNA to check the TCRdb D call of TRBD1. The V gene's germline CDR1 is LGHNA and CDR2 YNFKEQ. This CDR3 is built from 17 residues. CDR3 residues: CASSTNEYGGDTDTQYF.

By frequency, this clonotype registers medium-sized. V gene TRBV10-3 combines with J gene TRBJ1-2; TCRdb proposes TRBD1, but this gene call is untestable without DNA. This CDR3 region has 13 residues. CDR1 and CDR2 from the germline V gene are ENHRY and SYGVKD. CDR3 residues: CAIQDGGFHGYTF.

In terms of frequency, this clonotype is medium-sized (0.01 to 0.1%). This chain connects TRBV19 to TRBJ1-1; lacking DNA, the TRBD1 call made by TCRdb goes unchecked. The CDR3 sequence is 14 residues long. The germline V gene encodes CDR1 LNHDA and CDR2 SQIVND (reference sequence). The CDR3 is CASSIGAKNTEAFF.

The chain carries TRBV14 and TRBJ1-1; TCRdb lists TRBD1, though no DNA is available to test this call. The germline CDR1 and CDR2 sequences are SGHDN and FVKESK. The CDR3 loop spans 16 amino acids. The CDR3 spells CASSPPPGEENTEAFF.

According to its frequency, this clonotype is medium-sized. The V gene is TRBV7-9, the J gene TRBJ2-7; TCRdb proposes TRBD2, but this gene call is untestable without DNA. CDR3 size: 16 residues. Germline CDR1 SEHNR, CDR2 FQNEAQ (reference sequence). CDR3 sequence: CATPRLAGGRPYEQYF.

Measured by frequency, this clonotype is medium-sized. V gene TRBV6-2 or TRBV6-3 combines with J gene TRBJ1-4; lacking DNA, the TRBD1 call made by TCRdb goes unchecked. The germline V gene encodes CDR1 MNHEY and CDR2 SVGEGT. The CDR3 contains 16 residues. The CDR3 sequence is CASKSTDRAGNEKLFF.

The rearrangement links TRBV6-5 to TRBJ2-6; the D gene TCRdb calls, TRBD1, cannot be checked with no DNA. CDR1 and CDR2 (germline): MNHEY, SVGAGI. The CDR3 has 15 residues. CDR3 sequence: CASSEGGSGANVLTF.

Considering frequency, this clonotype is medium-sized (0.01 to 0.1%). V usage is TRBV15 and J usage is TRBJ1-4. CDR1 and CDR2 from the germline V gene are LNHNV and YYDKDF (reference sequence). The CDR3 consists of 15 residues. CDR3 sequence: CATSRKRAGGEKLFF.

Considering frequency, this clonotype is medium-sized. The V and J genes are TRBV5-1 and TRBJ2-4; TCRdb indicates TRBD1, and absent DNA this call remains unverified. Germline V gene data show CDR1 as SGHRS and CDR2 as YFSETQ. CDR3 length: 14 residues. CDR3 residues: CASSSRGAENIQYF.

V and J are TRBV4-2 and TRBJ2-2; lacking DNA, the TRBD1 call made by TCRdb goes unchecked. The CDR3 spans 17 residues. Germline assignment: CDR1 LGHNA and CDR2 YNFKEQ. CDR3 residues: CASSQDRGAGAAGELFF.

This chain joins TRBV4-1 and TRBJ2-1. Germline-derived CDR1 and CDR2 are MGHRA and YSYEKL. The CDR3 runs 15 residues. This CDR3 is CASSQAVLSNNEQFF.